This record concerns one T cell receptor beta chain sequence. The length of the CDR3 is 17 residues. Per the germline V gene, CDR1 is KGHSH and CDR2 is LQKENI. Trimming cost V 8 bases and J 5 bases; bases outside gene matches: 17. The data belong to a study of technical replicates of blood from a handful of donors. The table came from immunoSEQ multiplex PCR; TCRdb's copy has only in-frame clones and leaves some out. The sample carries about 56,000 clones, about 92% recorded once. This clonotype originated in a human donor in good health. Some clones in this sample may be carry-over from other donors' samples. What was sequenced was PBMCs. The J gene is TRBJ2-2, the V gene TRBV18, with 7 bases identical to TRBD2. The CDR3 spells CASLKPPTSSLTGELFF. CDR3 nucleotide sequence: TGTGCCAGCCTCAAGCCCCCGACTAGCAGCTTAACCGGGGAGCTGTTTTTT.